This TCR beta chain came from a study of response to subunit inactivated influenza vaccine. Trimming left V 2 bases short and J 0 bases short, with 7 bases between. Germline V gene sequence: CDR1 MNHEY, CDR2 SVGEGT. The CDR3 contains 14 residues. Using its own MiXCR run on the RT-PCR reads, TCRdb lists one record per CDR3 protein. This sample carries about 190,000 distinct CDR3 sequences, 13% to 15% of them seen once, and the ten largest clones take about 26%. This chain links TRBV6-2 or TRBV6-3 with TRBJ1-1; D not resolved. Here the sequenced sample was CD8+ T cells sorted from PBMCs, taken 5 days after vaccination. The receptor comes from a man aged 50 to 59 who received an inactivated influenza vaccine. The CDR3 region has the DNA TGTGCCAGCAGTTACGGTCGGGTGAACACTGAAGCTTTCTTT. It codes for CASSYGRVNTEAFF.